This TCR beta chain appears in the sequencing data of a study of blood T cell repertoires in COVID-19. This clone occurred once. Germline V gene lookup returns CDR1 SGHRS and CDR2 YFSETQ. V lost 5 bases, J lost 1 base, and 12 bases lay in between. The CDR3 contains 15 residues. The data were produced by immunoSEQ multiplex PCR, yet TCRdb's version contains in-frame clones alone and is incomplete. The sample shows approximately 250,000 clones, under 95% of them seen only once. V usage is TRBV5-1 and J usage is TRBJ2-2, with a tentative D call TRBD1 (6 bases). This receptor was taken from a man in his forties who had been exposed to COVID-19. Sequencing was performed on PBMCs or T cells enriched from blood (not recorded which). CDR3 coding DNA: TGCGCCAGCAGTTCCCCGGGACAGAACACCGGGGAGCTGTTTTTT. Translating gives CASSSPGQNTGELFF.